The sequence of this TCR beta chain was determined in a study of identical twins. Trimming removed 5 bases at V and 1 base at J, with 15 bases between. The CDR3 loop spans 15 amino acids. TCRdb re-analysed the 5' RACE reads in MiXCR, keeping a single row per CDR3 protein. The data show around 250,000 distinct CDR3 sequences, about 8% seen once. This clonotype came up many times. The same data also went into a second study, on yellow fever vaccine responses in identical twins.

The sample comprised CD8+ T cells sorted from blood. This receptor was identified in a woman younger than 30 in good health. The chain links TRBV12-3 or TRBV12-4 to TRBJ2-7; either TRBD1 or TRBD2 may fit D (5 bases each). The CDR3 protein is CASSTVGDPSYEQYF. Here the CDR3 DNA reads TGTGCCAGCAGTACCGTGGGGGATCCTTCCTACGAGCAGTACTTC.